The clone carrying this T cell receptor beta chain was seen a handful of times. Its antigen remains unknown. This sample stems from a study of vaccination and CD4 T cells after COVID-19. Overall study: Post-COVID samples had a sampling time that fell a median roughly 92 days after diagnosis (range 35 to 161). Stimulation of cells relied on overlapping spike peptides derived from SARS-CoV-2, HCoV-NL63, HCoV-OC43 and HCoV-229E.

As to treatment: approximately 10-day PBMC culture with coronavirus spike peptide pools or control peptides (ViraFEST assay). TCR sequencing followed the expansion of antigen-specific T cells with peptide pools in ViraFEST. Following culture for 10 days, CD4+ T cells were isolated by negative selection. The Oncomine TCR Beta short-read assay was what sequenced the DNA obtained from cultured CD4+ T cells. A single record per CDR3 protein comes from TCRdb applying MiXCR to the PCR reads. The sample has about 15,000 distinct CDR3 sequences, approximately 45% seen once. V shed 0 bases and J shed 10 bases, with 12 bases lying between them. This CDR3 spans 13 amino acids. CDR1 and CDR2 from the germline V gene are MNHEY and SVGEGT.

The V gene is TRBV6-2 or TRBV6-3, the J gene TRBJ2-5; D perhaps matches TRBD1 (5 bases). The input for sequencing was CD4+ T cells from blood, cultured in vitro, taken before SARS-CoV-2 vaccination. The clonotype originates from a human donor who had recovered from COVID-19. The CDR3: CASSYSGPQIQYF. The DNA of the CDR3 is TGTGCCAGCAGTTACTCGGGGCCACAGATCCAGTACTTC.